Below, 18 T cell receptor beta chains from the same sample are listed, as sequenced in a study of blood T cell repertoires in COVID-19. Assay: immunoSEQ multiplex PCR; the TCRdb copy retains only in-frame clones and omits some. The sample lists about 250,000 clones; roughly nine tenths were seen once. The material sequenced was PBMCs or T cells enriched from blood (not recorded which). The receptors stem from a young woman who had recovered from COVID-19.

The chain combines TRBV6-5 with TRBJ1-2, with D perhaps TRBD1 (5 bases). Per germline, CDR1 MNHEY and CDR2 SVGAGI. CDR3 length: 14 residues. V gave up 7 bases and J gave up 1 base, with 13 bases separating them. The CDR3 loop reads CASTPGDFNYGYTF. The CDR3 region has the DNA TGTGCCAGCACCCCGGGGGATTTTAACTATGGCTACACCTTC.

This rearrangement joins TRBV6-5 to TRBJ1-5; tentative D call: TRBD1 (6 bases). Trimming left V 2 bases short and J 8 bases short, with 13 bases between. CDR3 length equals 14 residues. Germline V gene data show CDR1 as MNHEY and CDR2 as SVGAGI. The CDR3 DNA reads as TGTGCCAGCAGTTACAGGGATGGGGGCGAGCCCCAGCATTTT. This codes for CASSYRDGGEPQHF.

The CDR3 here is CASSPMGQGNTEAFF. CDR3 DNA: TGTGCCAGCAGCCCAATGGGCCAGGGGAACACTGAAGCTTTCTTT. This chain connects TRBV3-1 (or the pseudogene TRBV3-2) to TRBJ1-1, with D possibly TRBD1 on 5 matching bases. The germline V gene encodes CDR1 LGHDT and CDR2 YNNKEL (reference sequence). There are 15 residues in the CDR3. Trimming cost V 4 bases and J 1 base, with 13 bases left between them.

The chain employs TRBV29-1 and TRBJ1-2; the D is unclear. V was clipped by 3 bases and J by 8 bases, with 13 bases between them. The CDR3 length is 12 residues. Germline CDR1 is SQVTM and CDR2 is ANQGSEA. CDR3 loop: CSVDHNSLGYTF. The DNA for the CDR3 is TGCAGCGTTGACCACAACAGTTTAGGCTACACCTTC.

This clone appeared a single time. CDR3 amino acids: CASSQPTGTNTEAFF. The CDR3 nucleotides read TGCGCCAGCAGCCAACCGACAGGGACGAACACTGAAGCTTTCTTT. The V gene is TRBV4-1, the J gene TRBJ1-1; 7 bases match TRBD1. V lost 2 bases and J lost 1; bases outside the gene matches: 4. The V gene's germline CDR1 is MGHRA and CDR2 YSYEKL. The CDR3 extends over 15 amino acids.

The chain employs TRBV5-4 and TRBJ2-5; 9 bases map to TRBD1. Losses at the gene ends were 4 bases for V and 4 bases for J; bases not matched to a gene: 2. The CDR3 has 13 residues. Germline CDR1 and CDR2: SGHNT and YYREEE (reference sequence). The CDR3 loop is CASSMGQGETQYF. The DNA of the CDR3 is TGTGCCAGCAGCATGGGACAGGGAGAGACCCAGTACTTC.

This chain connects TRBV5-1 to TRBJ1-6; 7 positions agree with TRBD1. Germline trimming cut 4 bases from V and 6 bases from J; bases unmatched to any gene: 7. CDR3 length: 15 residues. CDR1 and CDR2 from the germline V gene are SGHRS and YFSETQ. The CDR3 sequence is CASSAQGSRNSPLHF. CDR3 DNA: TGCGCCAGCAGCGCACAGGGGTCCCGTAATTCACCCCTCCACTTT.

The rearrangement joins TRBV19 to TRBJ2-1; D is perhaps TRBD2 (6 bases). Germline V gene lookup returns CDR1 LNHDA and CDR2 SQIVND (reference sequence). V lost 7 bases and J 3 bases, leaving 13 bases between the germline ends. The CDR3 runs to 14 residues. This chain's CDR3 is CASTPRDFYNEQFF. The CDR3 nucleotides read TGTGCCAGTACCCCTCGGGACTTCTACAATGAGCAGTTCTTC.

The chain joins TRBV27 to TRBJ2-2, with TRBD1 matching over 8 bases. Germline assignment: CDR1 MNHEY and CDR2 SMNVEV (reference sequence). CDR3 length: 15 amino acids. With 2 bases clipped from V and 2 bases from J, the junction kept 1 base outside the gene matches. CDR3 nucleotides: TGTGCCAGCAGTTTAGACAGGGGAAACACCGGGGAGCTGTTTTTT. Encoded protein: CASSLDRGNTGELFF.

This clone was observed once. J is TRBJ2-1 and V is TRBV28, with TRBD1 identical over 7 bases. V was clipped by 5 bases and J by 8 bases; unmatched bases: 15. The CDR3 loop spans 16 amino acids. Per the germline V gene, CDR1 is MDHEN and CDR2 is SYDVKM. The CDR3 is CASSAPTGIGIDEQFF. CDR3 DNA: TGTGCCAGCAGTGCCCCGACAGGGATTGGGATAGATGAGCAGTTCTTC. The whole variable domain, filled in from reference TRBV28 and TRBJ2-1, reads DVKVTQSSRYLVKRTGEKVFLECVQDMDHENMFWYRQDPGLGLRLIYFSYDVKMKEKGDIPEGYSVSREKKERFSLILESASTNQTSMYLCASSAPTGIGIDEQFFGPGTRLTVL.

This clone was recorded only once. V usage is TRBV9 and J usage is TRBJ1-2, with 11 positions matching TRBD1. V dropped 7 bases and J dropped 4; count of bases not matched to a gene: 3. This CDR3 spans 13 amino acids. Germline CDR1 reads SGDLS; CDR2 reads YYNGEE. CDR3 amino acids: CASFGTGGYGYTF. Written as DNA, the CDR3 is TGTGCCAGCTTCGGGACAGGGGGCTATGGCTACACCTTC.

The chain employs TRBV25-1 and TRBJ1-2; no clear D gene. The CDR3 loop spans 13 amino acids. V was clipped by 0 bases and J by 4 bases, with 6 bases between them. Germline CDR1 and CDR2: MGHDK and SYGVNS. The CDR3 region is CASSEYYTYGYTF. As DNA, the CDR3 is TGTGCCAGCAGTGAATATTACACCTATGGCTACACCTTC.

The rearrangement links TRBV28 to TRBJ2-1; TRBD1 might be the D (6 bases). The CDR3 consists of 13 residues. Trimming took 3 bases from V and 6 from J, leaving 9 bases between them. Germline CDR1 and CDR2: MDHEN and SYDVKM. The CDR3 here is CASSFRGFNEQFF. Written as DNA, the CDR3 is TGTGCCAGCAGTTTCAGGGGTTTCAATGAGCAGTTCTTC. Using reference TRBV28 and TRBJ2-1 for the parts outside the CDR3, the full variable domain is DVKVTQSSRYLVKRTGEKVFLECVQDMDHENMFWYRQDPGLGLRLIYFSYDVKMKEKGDIPEGYSVSREKKERFSLILESASTNQTSMYLCASSFRGFNEQFFGPGTRLTVL.

The chain uses TRBV7-8 and TRBJ1-6, with 9 positions matching TRBD1. With V trimmed by 5 bases and J by 10 bases, 6 bases remained unmatched. Germline assignment: CDR1 SGHVS and CDR2 FQNEAQ. This CDR3 is 14 amino acids long. CDR3 protein: CASSTGQGDSPLHF. CDR3 coding DNA: TGTGCCAGCAGCACGGGACAGGGAGACTCACCCCTCCACTTT. Full variable domain (rest looked up from reference TRBV7-8 and TRBJ1-6): GAGVSQSPRYKVAKRGQDVALRCDPISGHVSLFWYQQALGQGPEFLTYFQNEAQLDKSGLPSDRFFAERPEGSVSTLKIQRTQQEDSAVYLCASSTGQGDSPLHFGNGTRLTVT.

The chain has TRBV11-2 and TRBJ1-1, with 10 bases fitting TRBD1. The CDR3 is made up of 13 amino acids. Per the germline V gene, CDR1 is SGHAT and CDR2 is FQNNGV. The ends lost 5 bases at V and 6 bases at J; junction bases unmatched: 3. CDR3 DNA: TGTGCCAGCAGCCGACAGGGGGCCGCTGAAGCTTTCTTT. Protein: CASSRQGAAEAFF. The full variable domain, its missing parts supplied by reference TRBV11-2 and TRBJ1-1, is EAGVAQSPRYKIIEKRQSVAFWCNPISGHATLYWYQQILGQGPKLLIQFQNNGVVDDSQLPKDRFSAERLKGVDSTLKIQPAKLEDSAVYLCASSRQGAAEAFFGQGTRLTVV.

V usage is TRBV5-1 and J usage is TRBJ2-1, with 10 bases fitting TRBD2. J gave up 7 bases and V 0 bases, and 4 bases lay outside the gene matches. Germline V lookup: CDR1 SGHRS, CDR2 YFSETQ. The CDR3 has 15 amino acids. CDR3 in DNA: TGCGCCAGCAGCTTGGCCGCAGCGGGGGGGAATGAGCAGTTCTTC. Translating it yields CASSLAAAGGNEQFF.

This chain joins TRBV25-1 and TRBJ1-4; 8 nucleotides line up with TRBD1. V lost 3 bases, J lost 7 bases, and 7 bases stayed unmatched. CDR3 size: 15 residues. The germline V gene encodes CDR1 MGHDK and CDR2 SYGVNS. The CDR3 here is CASSDSGGPFEKLFF. The CDR3 DNA follows: TGTGCCAGCAGTGACTCAGGGGGCCCCTTTGAAAAACTGTTTTTT.

The CDR3 bases are TGTGCCAGCAGCTATAGCGGGGGCCCGTACGAGCAGTACTTC. Translation gives CASSYSGGPYEQYF. The rearrangement uses TRBV11-2 and TRBJ2-7, with 9 nucleotides matching TRBD2. The CDR3 is made up of 14 amino acids. CDR1 and CDR2 (germline): SGHAT, FQNNGV. V shed 4 bases and J 4 bases; nucleotides not matched to a gene: 5.